This T cell receptor (beta chain) comes out of a study of blood T cell repertoires in COVID-19. At the level of the study: From T cells, B-cell-depleted T cells, or PBMCs came the material, which was cDNA or gDNA.

The V and J ends lost 5 bases and 0 bases, in that order; junction bases with no gene match: 7. Germline V gives CDR1 SEHNR, CDR2 FQNEAQ (reference sequence). CDR3 length equals 16 residues. As processed by the authors: Amplification of reference gene primers provided the estimated nucleated cell counts. Profiling relied on immunoSEQ multiplex PCR, and the TCRdb table lists in-frame clones only, not all of them. Clone size and the V and J calls come from that table; the DNA yielded D and trimming. The sample has hundreds of thousands of clones, 90% to 95% seen once. The V call is TRBV7-9, the J call TRBJ2-1; TRBD1 matches 7 bases. The source of this sequence is a woman aged 18-29 years who had recovered from COVID-19. Sequenced material: peripheral blood. Here the CDR3 reads CASSSRTGSSYNEQFF. In DNA form, the CDR3 reads TGTGCCAGCAGCAGCAGGACAGGCAGCTCCTACAATGAGCAGTTCTTC. The full variable domain, rest sourced from reference TRBV7-9 and TRBJ2-1, is DTGVSQNPRHKITKRGQNVTFRCDPISEHNRLYWYRQTLGQGPEFLTYFQNEAQLEKSRLLSDRFSAERPKGSFSTLEIQRTEQGDSAMYLCASSSRTGSSYNEQFFGPGTRLTVL.